This T cell receptor (beta chain) was found in a study of T cells in Graves' hyperthyroidism and ophthalmopathy. The study's findings and limits: Blood samples included most of the expanded thyroid clonotypes exceeding 0.001. The model's output predicted ophthalmopathy at a median of 6.5 months prior to onset.

Authors of the study amplified TCR beta CDR3 regions from RNA transcripts. In the first-round RT-PCR of the TCR CDR3, the HTBI primer set was used. TCRdb itself ran the multiplex PCR reads through MiXCR, one entry per CDR3 protein. This table holds about 610,000 distinct CDR3 sequences, around 45% found once. The hyperthyroidism patients had all been newly diagnosed, and their disease duration was under 2 months. Their ages ranged from 18 to 65 years. This clonotype was observed many times. Antigen specificity is unknown. The specimen sequenced was peripheral blood or thyroid tissue (not recorded which). This TCR was sampled from a woman aged 18-29 years with Graves' hyperthyroidism.

CDR3 bases: TGTGCCACCAGTGATCACGGGGGAAATGAAAAACTGTTTTTT. Translated: CATSDHGGNEKLFF. The chain employs TRBV24-1 and TRBJ1-4; a weak D match, TRBD1 (5 bases). V was shortened by 3 bases and J by 5 bases, with 9 bases between the two germline ends. The germline CDR1 and CDR2 sequences are KGHDR and SFDVKD. This CDR3 has 14 residues.